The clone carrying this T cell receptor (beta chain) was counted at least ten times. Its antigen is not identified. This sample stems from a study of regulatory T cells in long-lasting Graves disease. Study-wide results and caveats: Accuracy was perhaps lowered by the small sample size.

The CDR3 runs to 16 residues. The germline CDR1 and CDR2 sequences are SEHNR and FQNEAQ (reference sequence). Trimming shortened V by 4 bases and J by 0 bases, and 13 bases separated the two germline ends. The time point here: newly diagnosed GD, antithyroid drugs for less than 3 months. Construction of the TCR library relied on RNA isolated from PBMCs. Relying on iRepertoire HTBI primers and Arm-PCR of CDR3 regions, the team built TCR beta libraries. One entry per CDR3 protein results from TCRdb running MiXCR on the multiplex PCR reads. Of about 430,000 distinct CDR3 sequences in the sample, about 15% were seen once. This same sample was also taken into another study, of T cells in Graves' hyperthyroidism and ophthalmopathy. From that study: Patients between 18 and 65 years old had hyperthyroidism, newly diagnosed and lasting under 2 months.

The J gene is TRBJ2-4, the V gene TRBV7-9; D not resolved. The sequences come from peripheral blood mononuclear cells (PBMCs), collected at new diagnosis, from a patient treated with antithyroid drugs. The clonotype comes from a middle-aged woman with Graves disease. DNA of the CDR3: TGTGCCAGCAGCTCCCACGTAACGCTAGCCAAAAACATTCAGTACTTC. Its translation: CASSSHVTLAKNIQYF.